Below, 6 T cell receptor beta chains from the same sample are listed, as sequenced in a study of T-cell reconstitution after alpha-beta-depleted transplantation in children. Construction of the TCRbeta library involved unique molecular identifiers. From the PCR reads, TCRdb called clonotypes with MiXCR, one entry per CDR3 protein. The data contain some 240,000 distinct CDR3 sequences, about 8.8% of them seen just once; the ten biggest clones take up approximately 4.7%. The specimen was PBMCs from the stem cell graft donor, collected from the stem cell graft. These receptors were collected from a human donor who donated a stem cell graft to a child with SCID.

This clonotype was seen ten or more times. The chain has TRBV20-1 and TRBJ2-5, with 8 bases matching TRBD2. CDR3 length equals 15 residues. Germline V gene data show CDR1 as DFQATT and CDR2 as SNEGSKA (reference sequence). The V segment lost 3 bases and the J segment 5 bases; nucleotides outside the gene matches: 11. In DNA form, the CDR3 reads TGCAGTGCTAGGCCGGATCAGCGGGGGATGGAGACCCAGTACTTC. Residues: CSARPDQRGMETQYF.

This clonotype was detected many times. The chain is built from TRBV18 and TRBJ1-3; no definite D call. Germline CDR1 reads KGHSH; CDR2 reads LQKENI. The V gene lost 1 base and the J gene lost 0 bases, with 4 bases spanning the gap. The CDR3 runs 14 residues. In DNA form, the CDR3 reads TGTGCCAGCTCACCACAGCACTCTGGAAACACCATATATTTT. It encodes CASSPQHSGNTIYF.

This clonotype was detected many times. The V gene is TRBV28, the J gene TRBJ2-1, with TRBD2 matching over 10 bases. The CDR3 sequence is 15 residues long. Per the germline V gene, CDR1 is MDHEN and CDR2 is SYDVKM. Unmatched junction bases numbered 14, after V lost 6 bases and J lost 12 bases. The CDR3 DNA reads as TGTGCCAGCAGGGACGGGCTAGCGGGGGCCCTAGGGCAGTTCTTC. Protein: CASRDGLAGALGQFF. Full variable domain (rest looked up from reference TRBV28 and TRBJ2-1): DVKVTQSSRYLVKRTGEKVFLECVQDMDHENMFWYRQDPGLGLRLIYFSYDVKMKEKGDIPEGYSVSREKKERFSLILESASTNQTSMYLCASRDGLAGALGQFFGPGTRLTVL.

CDR3 sequence: CSARRTRGMDTQYF. In DNA, the CDR3 is TGCAGTGCTAGAAGGACAAGGGGCATGGATACGCAGTATTTT. V and J are TRBV20-1 and TRBJ2-3; D possibly corresponds to TRBD1 (5 bases). The CDR3 contains 14 residues. V was shortened by 2 bases and J by 6 bases, with 15 bases between the two germline ends. Germline V gene lookup returns CDR1 DFQATT and CDR2 SNEGSKA (reference sequence).

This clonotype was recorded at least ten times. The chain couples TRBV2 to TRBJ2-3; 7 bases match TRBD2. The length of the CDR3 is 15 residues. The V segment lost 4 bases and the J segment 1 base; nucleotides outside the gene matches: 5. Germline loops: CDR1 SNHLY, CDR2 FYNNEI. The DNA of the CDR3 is TGTGCCAGCAGTGGTGGTAGCGGGCGCACAGATACGCAGTATTTT. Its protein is CASSGGSGRTDTQYF.

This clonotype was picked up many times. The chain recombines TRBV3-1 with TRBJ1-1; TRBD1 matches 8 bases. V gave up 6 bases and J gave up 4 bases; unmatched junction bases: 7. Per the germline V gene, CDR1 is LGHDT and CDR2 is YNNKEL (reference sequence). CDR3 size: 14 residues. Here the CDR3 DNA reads TGTGCCAGCAGACTAGGACAGGGTGGCACTGAAGCTTTCTTT. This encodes CASRLGQGGTEAFF.